The clone carrying this T cell receptor beta chain was counted a few times. The sample originates from a study of blood T cells in healthy people across ages. Primed by a sample-barcoded 5' primer and a J-beta primer mix, a second PCR proceeded for roughly 7 to 12 cycles. TCRdb fed the 5' RACE reads into MiXCR, producing one record per CDR3 protein. Here the sample spans 650,000 to 700,000 distinct CDR3 sequences, about 30% being singletons. V was pared by 5 bases and J by 0 bases, with 14 bases between. Per germline, CDR1 LGHDT and CDR2 YNNKEL (reference sequence). The CDR3 is made up of 17 amino acids.

The chain uses TRBV3-1 and TRBJ1-6, with D hard to call. The specimen was blood. The TCR sequence derives from a woman older than 75 in good health. The CDR3 nucleotides are TGTGCCAGCAGCGACCAACCCACGGGCTCCTATAATTCACCCCTCCACTTT. Its protein product is CASSDQPTGSYNSPLHF.